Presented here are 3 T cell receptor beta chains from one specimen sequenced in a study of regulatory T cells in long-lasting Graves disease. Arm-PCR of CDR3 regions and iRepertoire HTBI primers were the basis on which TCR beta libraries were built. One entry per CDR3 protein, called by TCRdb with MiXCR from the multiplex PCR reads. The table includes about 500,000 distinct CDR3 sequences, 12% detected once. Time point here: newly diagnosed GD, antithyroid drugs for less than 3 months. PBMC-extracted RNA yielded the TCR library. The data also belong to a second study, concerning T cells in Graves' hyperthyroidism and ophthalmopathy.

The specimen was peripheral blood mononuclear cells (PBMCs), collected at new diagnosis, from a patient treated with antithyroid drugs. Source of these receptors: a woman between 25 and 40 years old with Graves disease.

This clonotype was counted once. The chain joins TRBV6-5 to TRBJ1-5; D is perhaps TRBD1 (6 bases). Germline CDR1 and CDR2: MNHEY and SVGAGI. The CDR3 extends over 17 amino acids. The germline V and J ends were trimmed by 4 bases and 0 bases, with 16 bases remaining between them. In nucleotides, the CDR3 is TGTGCCAGCAGTTCCTTTTCGACAGGATATAGCAATCAGCCCCAGCATTTT. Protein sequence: CASSSFSTGYSNQPQHF.

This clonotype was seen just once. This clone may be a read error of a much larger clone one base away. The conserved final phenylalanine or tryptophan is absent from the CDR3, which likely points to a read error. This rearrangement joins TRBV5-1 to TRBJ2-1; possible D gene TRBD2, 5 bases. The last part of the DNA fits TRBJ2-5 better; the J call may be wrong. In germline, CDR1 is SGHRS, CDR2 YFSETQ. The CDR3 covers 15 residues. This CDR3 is CASSFLSGTQETQYL. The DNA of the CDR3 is TGCGCCAGCAGCTTCCTCAGCGGAACCCAAGAGACCCAGTACCTC.

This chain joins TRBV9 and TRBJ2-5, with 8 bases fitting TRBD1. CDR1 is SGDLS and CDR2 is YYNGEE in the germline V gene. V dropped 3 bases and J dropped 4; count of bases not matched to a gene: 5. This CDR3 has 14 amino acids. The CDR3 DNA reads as TGTGCCAGCAGCGGGCCGGGACAGGTAGAGACCCAGTACTTC. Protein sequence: CASSGPGQVETQYF.